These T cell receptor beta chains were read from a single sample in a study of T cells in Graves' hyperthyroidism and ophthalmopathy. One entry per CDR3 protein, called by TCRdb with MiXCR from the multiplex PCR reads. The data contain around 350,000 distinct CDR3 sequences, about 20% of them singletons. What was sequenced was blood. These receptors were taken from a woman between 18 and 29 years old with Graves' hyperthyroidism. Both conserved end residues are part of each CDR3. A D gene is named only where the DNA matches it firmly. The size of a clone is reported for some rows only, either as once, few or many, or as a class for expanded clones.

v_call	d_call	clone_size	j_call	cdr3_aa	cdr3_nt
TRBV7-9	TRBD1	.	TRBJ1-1	CASSLRRQGKTEAFF	TGTGCCAGCAGCTTACGGCGACAGGGAAAGACTGAAGCTTTCTTT
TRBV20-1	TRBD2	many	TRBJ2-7	CSAPGLAGPHEQYF	TGCAGTGCCCCTGGACTAGCGGGGCCCCACGAGCAGTACTTC
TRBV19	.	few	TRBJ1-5	CASSQGWGNQPQHF	TGTGCCAGTAGTCAGGGTTGGGGTAATCAGCCCCAGCATTTT
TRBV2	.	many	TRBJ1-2	CASRPAGNAGYTF	TGTGCCAGCAGGCCCGCGGGGAACGCGGGCTACACCTTC
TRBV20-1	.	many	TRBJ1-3	CSARDEIASGNTIYF	TGCAGTGCTAGAGATGAGATCGCATCTGGAAACACCATATATTTT
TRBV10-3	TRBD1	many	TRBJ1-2	CAISPNRGLYGYTF	TGTGCCATCAGCCCTAACAGGGGATTGTATGGCTACACCTTC
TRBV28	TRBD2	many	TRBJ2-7	CASSLASGGRQYF	TGTGCCAGCAGTTTGGCTAGCGGGGGAAGGCAGTACTTC
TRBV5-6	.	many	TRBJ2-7	CASNRQDGSYEQYF	TGTGCCAGCAATCGGCAGGACGGCTCCTACGAGCAGTACTTC
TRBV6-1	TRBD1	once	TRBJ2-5	CASSDRDRVNQYF	TGTGCCAGCAGTGACCGGGACAGGGTGAACCAGTACTTC
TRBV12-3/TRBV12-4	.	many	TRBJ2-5	CASRDTTEETQYF	TGTGCCAGCAGGGACACAACCGAAGAGACCCAGTACTTC
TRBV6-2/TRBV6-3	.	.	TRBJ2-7	CASSYLTYEQCF	TGTGCCAGCAGTTACCTTACCTACGAGCAGTGCTTC
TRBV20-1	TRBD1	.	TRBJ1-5	CSARQGRVNQPQHF	TGCAGTGCTCGACAGGGGAGGGTGAATCAGCCCCAGCATTTT
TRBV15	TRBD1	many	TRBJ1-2	CATSRPDRFGYTF	TGTGCCACCAGCAGACCGGACAGGTTCGGCTACACCTTC
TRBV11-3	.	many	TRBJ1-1	CASSTGMNTEAFF	TGTGCCAGCAGCACGGGGATGAACACTGAAGCTTTCTTT
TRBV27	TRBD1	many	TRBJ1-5	CASSSHGTGNQPQHF	TGTGCCAGCAGTTCTCACGGGACAGGCAATCAGCCCCAGCATTTT
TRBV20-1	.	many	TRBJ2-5	CSARGLEDARETQYF	TGCAGTGCTAGGGGACTCGAGGACGCCCGGGAGACCCAGTACTTC
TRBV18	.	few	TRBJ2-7	CASSVIGTDEQYF	TGTGCCAGCTCAGTCATAGGCACGGACGAGCAGTACTTC
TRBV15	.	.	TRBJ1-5	CATSRVGSNQPQHF	TGTGCCACCAGCAGAGTGGGTAGCAATCAGCCCCAGCATTTT
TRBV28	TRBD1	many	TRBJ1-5	CASSLGGQGAQPQHF	TGTGCCAGCAGTTTAGGGGGACAGGGTGCGCAGCCCCAGCATTTT
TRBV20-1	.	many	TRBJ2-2	CSGGGSTGELFF	TGCAGTGGAGGGGGATCCACCGGGGAGCTGTTTTTT
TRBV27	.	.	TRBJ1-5	CASSLFGGRGNQPQHF	TGTGCCAGCAGTTTATTCGGGGGGCGAGGCAATCAGCCCCAGCATTTT
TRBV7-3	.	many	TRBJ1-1	CASSFRPGTEAFF	TGTGCCAGCAGCTTCAGGCCAGGGACTGAAGCTTTCTTT
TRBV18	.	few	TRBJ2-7	CASSPPSVRYEQYF	TGTGCCAGCTCACCACCCAGTGTACGGTACGAGCAGTACTTC
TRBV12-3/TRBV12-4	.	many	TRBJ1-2	CASSFIRGGGYTF	TGTGCCAGCAGTTTCATCCGAGGGGGTGGCTACACCTTC
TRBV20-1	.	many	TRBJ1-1	CSARDQTVF	TGCAGTGCTAGAGATCAGACAGTTTTT
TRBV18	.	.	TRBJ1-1	CASSPGGLTEAFF	TGTGCCAGCTCACCAGGGGGGCTCACTGAAGCTTTCTTT
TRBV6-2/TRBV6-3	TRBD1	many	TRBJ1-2	CASTKDVDRTEGDNYGYTF	TGTGCCAGCACGAAGGATGTGGACAGGACGGAAGGGGATAACTATGGCTACACCTTC
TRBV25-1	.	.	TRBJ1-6	CASSPLHF	TGTGCCAGCTCACCCCTCCACTTT
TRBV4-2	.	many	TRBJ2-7	CASSQGKSGYEQYF	TGTGCCAGCAGCCAAGGAAAGTCGGGGTACGAGCAGTACTTC
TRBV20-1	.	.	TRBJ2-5	CSDTEEGETQYF	TGCAGTGACACGGAGGAGGGGGAGACCCAGTACTTC
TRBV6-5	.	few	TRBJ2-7	CASSYSPGGRPYEQYF	TGTGCCAGCAGTTACTCGCCGGGGGGCCGACCCTACGAGCAGTACTTC
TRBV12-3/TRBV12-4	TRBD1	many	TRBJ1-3	CASSYDRGSGNTIYF	TGTGCCAGCAGCTACGACAGGGGTTCTGGAAACACCATATATTTT
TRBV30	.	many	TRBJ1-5	CAWSVKVRSNQPQHF	TGTGCCTGGAGTGTAAAGGTCCGTAGCAATCAGCCCCAGCATTTT
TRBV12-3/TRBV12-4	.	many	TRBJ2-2	CASSSGPNTGELFF	TGTGCCAGCAGCAGCGGCCCGAACACCGGGGAGCTGTTTTTT
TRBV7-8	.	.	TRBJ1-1	CASSLELTGGAFF	TGTGCCAGCAGCTTAGAACTCACGGGCGGAGCTTTCTTT
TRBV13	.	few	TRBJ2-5	CASSFSLISETQYF	TGTGCCAGCAGCTTCTCACTGATTTCAGAGACCCAGTACTTC
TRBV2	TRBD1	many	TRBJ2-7	CASSGTGVSYEQYF	TGTGCCAGCAGCGGGACAGGCGTCTCCTACGAGCAGTACTTC
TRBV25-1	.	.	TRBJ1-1	CASSESFAGQGITEAFF	TGTGCCAGCAGTGAATCTTTCGCCGGACAAGGGATCACTGAAGCTTTCTTT
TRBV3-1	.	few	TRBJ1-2	CASSLRPSGYGYTF	TGTGCCAGCAGCCTCCGACCCTCGGGTTATGGCTACACCTTC
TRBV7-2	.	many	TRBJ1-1	CASSLADLWGTNTEAFF	TGTGCCAGCAGCTTAGCCGATCTTTGGGGGACGAACACTGAAGCTTTCTTT
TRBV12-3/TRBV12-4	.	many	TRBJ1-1	CASTPGTEAFF	TGTGCCAGCACCCCAGGGACTGAAGCTTTCTTT
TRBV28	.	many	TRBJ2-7	CASSRIDRTSSYEQYF	TGTGCCAGCAGTCGGATTGACAGAACCAGCTCCTACGAGCAGTACTTC
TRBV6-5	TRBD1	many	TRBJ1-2	CASSSHRDRVDGYTF	TGTGCCAGCAGTTCCCACCGGGACAGGGTAGATGGCTACACCTTC
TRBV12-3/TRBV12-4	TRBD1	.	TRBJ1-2	CASSQSDRAGYTF	TGTGCCAGCAGTCAATCGGACAGGGCGGGCTACACCTTC
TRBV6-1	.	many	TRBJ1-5	CASSDAPGQPQHF	TGTGCCAGCAGTGACGCCCCGGGGCAGCCCCAGCATTTT
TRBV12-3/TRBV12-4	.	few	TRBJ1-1	CATRSRYTEAFF	TGTGCCACCCGATCACGTTACACTGAAGCTTTCTTT
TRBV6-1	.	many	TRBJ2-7	CASSSVWGWYEQYF	TGTGCCAGCAGCTCAGTTTGGGGCTGGTACGAGCAGTACTTC
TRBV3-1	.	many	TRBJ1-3	CASSQASENTIYF	TGTGCCAGCAGCCAAGCTTCCGAAAACACCATATATTTT
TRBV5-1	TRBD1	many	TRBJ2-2	CASSAWRDRGTNTGELFF	TGCGCCAGCAGCGCTTGGCGGGACAGGGGGACGAACACCGGGGAGCTGTTTTTT
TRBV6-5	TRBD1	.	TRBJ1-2	CASSYTPTGGGGYTF	TGTGCCAGCAGTTACACCCCTACAGGGGGCGGTGGCTACACCTTC
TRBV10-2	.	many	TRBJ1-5	CASSRGGSNQPQHF	TGCGCCAGCAGTCGCGGGGGAAGCAATCAGCCCCAGCATTTT
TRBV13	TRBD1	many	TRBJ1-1	CASSASGQGRPLYGWGTEAFF	TGTGCCAGCAGCGCATCAGGACAGGGGCGACCCTTATATGGGTGGGGCACTGAAGCTTTCTTT
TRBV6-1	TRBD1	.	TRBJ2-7	CASFTRDRGAYEQYF	TGTGCCAGCTTTACCCGGGACAGGGGAGCCTACGAGCAGTACTTC
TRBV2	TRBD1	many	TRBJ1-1	CASSEDTRTGANTEAFF	TGTGCCAGCAGTGAAGATACCCGCACAGGGGCGAACACTGAAGCTTTCTTT
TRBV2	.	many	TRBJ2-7	CASSRDGFYEQYF	TGTGCCAGCAGCCGGGACGGCTTCTACGAGCAGTACTTC